This T cell receptor beta chain was recorded in a study of blood T cells in healthy people across ages. Study-level findings and limits: Diversity was higher, and naive CD4+ cells more numerous, in long-lived donors than in aged donors.

Per germline, CDR1 KGHSH and CDR2 LQKENI. This CDR3 contains 17 residues. Deletions cut 0 bases from V and 0 bases from J, with 15 bases between. In regard to this clonotype: Its antigen is as yet unknown.

Drawing of peripheral blood yielded roughly 9.3 milliliters from each donor. Total RNA was isolated from each sample in quantities of at least 6 micrograms. For the second PCR, which ran for about 7 to 11 cycles, a sample-barcoded 5' primer and a J-beta primer mix were used. Every sample returned 2.5 million or more CDR3-containing paired-end reads. TCRdb re-called the 5' RACE reads with MiXCR, one entry per CDR3 protein. The sample contains 1,500,000 or so distinct CDR3 sequences, around 59% of which appear only once. Sequences were obtained from blood. The clonotype was recovered from a young man in good health. This rearrangement joins TRBV18 to TRBJ2-7; D unclear. The CDR3 DNA follows: TGTGCCAGCTCACCACCTAGGAGTGGAACAGACTCCTACGAGCAGTACTTC. It encodes CASSPPRSGTDSYEQYF.